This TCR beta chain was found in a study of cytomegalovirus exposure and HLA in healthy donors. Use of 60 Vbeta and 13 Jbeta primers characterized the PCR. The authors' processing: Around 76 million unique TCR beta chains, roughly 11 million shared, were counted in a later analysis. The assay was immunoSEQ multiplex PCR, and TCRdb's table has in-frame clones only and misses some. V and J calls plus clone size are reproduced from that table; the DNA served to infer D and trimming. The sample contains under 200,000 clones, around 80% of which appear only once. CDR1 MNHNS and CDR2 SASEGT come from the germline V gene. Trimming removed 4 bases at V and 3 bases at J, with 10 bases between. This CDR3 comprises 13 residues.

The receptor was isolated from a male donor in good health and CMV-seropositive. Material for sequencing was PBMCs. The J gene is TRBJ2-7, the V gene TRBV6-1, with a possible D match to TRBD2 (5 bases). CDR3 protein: CASSVQEGYEQYF. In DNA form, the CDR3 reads TGTGCCAGCAGTGTCCAAGAGGGCTACGAGCAGTACTTC.